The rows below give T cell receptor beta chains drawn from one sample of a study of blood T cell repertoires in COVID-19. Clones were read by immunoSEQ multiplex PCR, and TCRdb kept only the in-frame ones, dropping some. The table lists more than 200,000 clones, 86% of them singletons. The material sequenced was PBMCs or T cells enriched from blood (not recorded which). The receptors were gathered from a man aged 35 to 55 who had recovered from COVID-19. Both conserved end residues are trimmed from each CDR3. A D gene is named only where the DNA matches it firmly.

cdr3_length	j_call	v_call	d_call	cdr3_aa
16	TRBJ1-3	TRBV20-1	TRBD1	SASELAGQGFARNTIY
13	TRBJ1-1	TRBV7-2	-	ASSPSGRGNTEAF
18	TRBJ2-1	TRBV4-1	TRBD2	ASSPGTSGERNSIYYEQF
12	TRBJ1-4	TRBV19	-	ASSFRGGNEKLF
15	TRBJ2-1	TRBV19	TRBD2	ASSVSGVAGGYNEQF
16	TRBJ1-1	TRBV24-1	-	ATSFRNPIKDRYTEAF
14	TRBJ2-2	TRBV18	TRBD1	ASSPGQGAVTGELF
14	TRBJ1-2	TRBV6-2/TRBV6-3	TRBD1	ASSPPWTGVNYGYT
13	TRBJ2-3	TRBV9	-	ASSTTPGGTDTQY
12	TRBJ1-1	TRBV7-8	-	ASSPRGRLTEAF
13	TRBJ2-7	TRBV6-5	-	ASSYSVGNSGEQY
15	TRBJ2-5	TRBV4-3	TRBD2	ASSLLPPGLGGETQY
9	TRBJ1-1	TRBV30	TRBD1	AWSVIGGDF
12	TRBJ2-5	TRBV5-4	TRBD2	ATLTRAGEETQY